This T cell receptor beta chain emerged from a study of memory CD4+ T cells and cytomegalovirus serostatus. Study outcomes and limitations: Each of some 67 CMV-associated TCRbeta sequences occurred in one to five individuals. A US-trained random forest predicted CMV serostatus with median AUC around 0.91.

As regards this clone: No antigen is known for it.

The sort gate was single viable CD3+CD4+CD8-CD45RO+ cells for memory CD4+ T cells. After thawing, CD4+ T cells were positively selected. Authors' data handling: Out-of-frame sequences were removed, leaving 2 million to 2.5 million distinct TCRbeta sequences. Clones were sequenced by immunoSEQ multiplex PCR, and TCRdb holds only the in-frame ones, with some missing. That table furnishes V, J and clone size, whereas the DNA furnished D and trimming. The sample yields approximately 44,000 clones, around 76% seen once. This CDR3 is built from 12 residues. V lost 2 bases to trimming and J lost 3 bases, with 5 bases between them. Germline CDR1 and CDR2: MDHEN and SYDVKM.

V is TRBV28 and J is TRBJ2-7; D uncertain. The sequenced sample was memory CD4+ T cells from blood. This sequence originates from an adult in good health and CMV-seronegative. CDR3 DNA sequence: TGTGCCAGCAGTTTAGGGGACTACGAGCAGTACTTC. It translates to CASSLGDYEQYF.